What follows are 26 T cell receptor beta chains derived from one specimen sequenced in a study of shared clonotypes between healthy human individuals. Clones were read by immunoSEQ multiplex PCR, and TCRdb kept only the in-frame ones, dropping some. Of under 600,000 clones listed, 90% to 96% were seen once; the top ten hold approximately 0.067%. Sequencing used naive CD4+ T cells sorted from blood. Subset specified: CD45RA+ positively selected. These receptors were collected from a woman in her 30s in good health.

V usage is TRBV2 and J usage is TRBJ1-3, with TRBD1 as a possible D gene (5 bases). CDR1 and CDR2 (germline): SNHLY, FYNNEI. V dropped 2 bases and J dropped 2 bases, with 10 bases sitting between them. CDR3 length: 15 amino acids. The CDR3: CASSERWGPGNTIYF. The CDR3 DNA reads TGTGCCAGCAGTGAACGTTGGGGACCTGGAAACACCATATATTTT.

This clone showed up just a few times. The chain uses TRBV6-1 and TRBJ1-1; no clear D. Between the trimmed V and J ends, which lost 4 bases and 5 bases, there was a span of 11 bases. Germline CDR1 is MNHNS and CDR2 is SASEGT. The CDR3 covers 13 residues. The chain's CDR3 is CASSGRFGTEAFF. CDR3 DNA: TGTGCCAGCAGTGGCAGGTTTGGTACTGAAGCTTTCTTT.

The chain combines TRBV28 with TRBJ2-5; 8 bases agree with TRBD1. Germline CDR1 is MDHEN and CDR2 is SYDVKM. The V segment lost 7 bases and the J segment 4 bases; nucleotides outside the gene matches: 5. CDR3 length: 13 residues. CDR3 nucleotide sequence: TGTGCCAGCAATGGACAGGGTCCAGAGACCCAGTACTTC. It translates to CASNGQGPETQYF.

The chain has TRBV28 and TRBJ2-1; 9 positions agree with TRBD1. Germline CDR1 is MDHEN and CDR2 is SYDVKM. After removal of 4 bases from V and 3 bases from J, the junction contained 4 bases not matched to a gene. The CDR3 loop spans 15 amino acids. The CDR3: CASSSTGGRYNEQFF. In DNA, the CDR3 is TGTGCCAGCAGTTCAACAGGGGGCCGCTACAATGAGCAGTTCTTC.

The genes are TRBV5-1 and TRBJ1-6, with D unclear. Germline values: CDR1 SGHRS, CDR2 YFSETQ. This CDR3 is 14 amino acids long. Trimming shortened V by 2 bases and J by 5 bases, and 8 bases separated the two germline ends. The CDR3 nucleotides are TGCGCCAGCAGCTTACTGAGGGATAATTCACCCCTCCACTTT. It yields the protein CASSLLRDNSPLHF. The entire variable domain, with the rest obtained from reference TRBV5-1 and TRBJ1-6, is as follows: KAGVTQTPRYLIKTRGQQVTLSCSPISGHRSVSWYQQTPGQGLQFLFEYFSETQRNKGNFPGRFSGRQFSNSRSEMNVSTLELGDSALYLCASSLLRDNSPLHFGNGTRLTVT.

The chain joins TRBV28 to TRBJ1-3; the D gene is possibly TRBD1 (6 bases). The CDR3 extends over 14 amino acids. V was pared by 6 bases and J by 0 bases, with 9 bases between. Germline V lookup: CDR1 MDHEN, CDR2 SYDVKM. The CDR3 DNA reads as TGTGCCAGCAGCTCGGACAGCTCTGGAAACACCATATATTTT. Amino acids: CASSSDSSGNTIYF.

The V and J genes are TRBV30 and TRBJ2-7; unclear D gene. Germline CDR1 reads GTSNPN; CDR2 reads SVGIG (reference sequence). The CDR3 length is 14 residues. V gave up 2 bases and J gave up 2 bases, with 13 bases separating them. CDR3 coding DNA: TGTGCCTGGAGTCCTCAAAACGTAGCCTACGAGCAGTACTTC. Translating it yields CAWSPQNVAYEQYF.

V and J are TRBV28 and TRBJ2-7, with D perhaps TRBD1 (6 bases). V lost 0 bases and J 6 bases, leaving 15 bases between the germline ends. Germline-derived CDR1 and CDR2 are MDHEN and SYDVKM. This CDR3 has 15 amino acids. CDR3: CASSLWGQGQGEQYF. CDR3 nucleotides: TGTGCCAGCAGTTTATGGGGGCAGGGGCAGGGCGAGCAGTACTTC.

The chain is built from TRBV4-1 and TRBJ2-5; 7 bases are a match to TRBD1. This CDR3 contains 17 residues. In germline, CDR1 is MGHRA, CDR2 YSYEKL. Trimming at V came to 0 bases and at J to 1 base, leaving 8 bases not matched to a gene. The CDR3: CASSQESSTGSQETQYF. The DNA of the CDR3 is TGCGCCAGCAGCCAAGAATCGTCGACAGGGTCCCAAGAGACCCAGTACTTC.

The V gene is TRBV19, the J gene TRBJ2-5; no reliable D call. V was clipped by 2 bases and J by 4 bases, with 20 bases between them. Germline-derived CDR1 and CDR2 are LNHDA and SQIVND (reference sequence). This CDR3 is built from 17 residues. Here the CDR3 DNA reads TGTGCCAGTAGTATAATATCCGGGCAGCCCTGGAGAGAGACCCAGTACTTC. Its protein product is CASSIISGQPWRETQYF.

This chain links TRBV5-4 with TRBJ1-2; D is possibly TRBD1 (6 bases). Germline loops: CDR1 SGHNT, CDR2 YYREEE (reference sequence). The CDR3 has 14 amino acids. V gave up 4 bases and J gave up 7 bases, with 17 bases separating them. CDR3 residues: CASSRETGVGGYTF. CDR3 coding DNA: TGTGCCAGCAGCAGGGAGACAGGTGTCGGTGGCTACACCTTC.

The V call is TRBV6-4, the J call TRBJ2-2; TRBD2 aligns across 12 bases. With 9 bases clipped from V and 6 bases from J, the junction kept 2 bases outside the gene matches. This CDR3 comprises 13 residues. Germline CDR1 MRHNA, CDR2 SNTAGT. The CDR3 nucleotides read TGTGCCAGGAGACTAGCGGGAGCCGGGGAGCTGTTTTTT. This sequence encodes CARRLAGAGELFF.

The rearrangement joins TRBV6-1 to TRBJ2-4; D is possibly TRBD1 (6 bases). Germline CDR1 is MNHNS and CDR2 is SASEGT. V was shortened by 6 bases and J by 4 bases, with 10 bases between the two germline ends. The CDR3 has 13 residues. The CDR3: CASSRGQKNIQYF. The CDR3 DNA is TGTGCCAGCAGCAGAGGACAGAAAAACATTCAGTACTTC.

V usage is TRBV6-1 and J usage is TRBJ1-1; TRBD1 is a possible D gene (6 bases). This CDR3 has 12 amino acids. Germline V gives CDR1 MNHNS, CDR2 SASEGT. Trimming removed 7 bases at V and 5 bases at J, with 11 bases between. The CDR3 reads CASIQGWTEAFF. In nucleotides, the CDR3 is TGTGCCAGCATTCAGGGGTGGACTGAAGCTTTCTTT.

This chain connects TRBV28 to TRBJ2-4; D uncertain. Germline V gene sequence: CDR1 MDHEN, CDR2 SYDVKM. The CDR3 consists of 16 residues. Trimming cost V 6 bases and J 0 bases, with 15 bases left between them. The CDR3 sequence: CASSPPGDLAKNIQYF. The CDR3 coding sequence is TGTGCCAGCAGCCCCCCAGGAGATCTAGCCAAAAACATTCAGTACTTC.

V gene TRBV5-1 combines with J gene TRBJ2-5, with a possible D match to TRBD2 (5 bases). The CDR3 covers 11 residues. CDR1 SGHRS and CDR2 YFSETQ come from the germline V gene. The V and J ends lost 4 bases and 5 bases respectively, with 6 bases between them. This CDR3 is CASSRGETQYF. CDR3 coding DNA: TGCGCCAGCAGCCGAGGGGAGACCCAGTACTTC.

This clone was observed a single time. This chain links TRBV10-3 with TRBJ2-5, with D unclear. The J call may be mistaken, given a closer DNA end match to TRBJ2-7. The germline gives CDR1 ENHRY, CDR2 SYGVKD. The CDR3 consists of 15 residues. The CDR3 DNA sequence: TGTGCCATCAGTGAGTCCCCTTTGGGCATTTACGAGCAGTACTTC. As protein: CAISESPLGIYEQYF.

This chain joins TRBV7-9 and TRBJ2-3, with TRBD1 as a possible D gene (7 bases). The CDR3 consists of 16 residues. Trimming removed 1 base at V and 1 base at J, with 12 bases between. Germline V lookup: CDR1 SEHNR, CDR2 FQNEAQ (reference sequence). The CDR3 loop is CASSLGGDSRTDTQYF. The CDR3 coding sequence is TGTGCCAGCAGCTTAGGGGGGGACAGCCGCACAGATACGCAGTATTTT.

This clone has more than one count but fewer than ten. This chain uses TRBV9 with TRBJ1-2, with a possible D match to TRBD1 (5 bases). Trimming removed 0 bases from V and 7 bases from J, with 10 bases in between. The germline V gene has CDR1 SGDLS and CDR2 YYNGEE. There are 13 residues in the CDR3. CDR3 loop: CASSVEGMSGYTF. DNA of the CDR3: TGTGCCAGCAGCGTAGAGGGGATGAGTGGCTACACCTTC. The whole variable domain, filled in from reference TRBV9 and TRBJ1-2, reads DSGVTQTPKHLITATGQRVTLRCSPRSGDLSVYWYQQSLDQGLQFLIQYYNGEERAKGNILERFSAQQFPDLHSELNLSSLELGDSALYFCASSVEGMSGYTFGSGTRLTVV.

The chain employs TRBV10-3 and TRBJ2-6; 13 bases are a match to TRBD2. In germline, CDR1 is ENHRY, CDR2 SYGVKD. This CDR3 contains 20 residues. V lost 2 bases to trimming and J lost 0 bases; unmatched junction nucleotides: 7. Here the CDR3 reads CAISELGLAGASSGANVLTF. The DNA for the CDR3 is TGTGCCATCAGTGAGCTAGGACTAGCGGGAGCCTCCTCTGGGGCCAACGTCCTGACTTTC.

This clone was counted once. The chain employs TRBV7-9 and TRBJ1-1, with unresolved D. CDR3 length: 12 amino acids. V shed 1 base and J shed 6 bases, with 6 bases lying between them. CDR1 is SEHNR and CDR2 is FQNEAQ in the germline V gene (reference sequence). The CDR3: CASSLDRAEAFF. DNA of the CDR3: TGTGCCAGCAGCTTAGATCGGGCTGAAGCTTTCTTT.

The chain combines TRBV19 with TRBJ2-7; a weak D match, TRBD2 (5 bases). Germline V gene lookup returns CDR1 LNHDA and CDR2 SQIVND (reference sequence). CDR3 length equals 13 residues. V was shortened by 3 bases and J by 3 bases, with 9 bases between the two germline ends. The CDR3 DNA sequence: TGTGCCAGTAGTATCCGACGGGGCTACGAGCAGTACTTC. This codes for CASSIRRGYEQYF.

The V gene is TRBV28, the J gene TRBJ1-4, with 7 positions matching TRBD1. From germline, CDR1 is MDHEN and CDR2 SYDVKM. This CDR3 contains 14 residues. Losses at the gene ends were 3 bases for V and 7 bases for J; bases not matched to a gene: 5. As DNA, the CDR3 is TGTGCCAGCAGTTTGACAGGGAAGTCTGAAAAACTGTTTTTT. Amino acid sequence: CASSLTGKSEKLFF.

DNA of the CDR3: TGTGCCAGCAGCCCATGGCCCGTGAAAAAGGCAACTACGCAGTATTTT. The encoded protein is CASSPWPVKKATTQYF. The rearrangement links TRBV14 to TRBJ2-3; the D is unclear. Germline V gives CDR1 SGHDN, CDR2 FVKESK. The CDR3 is 16 amino acids. V was pared by 4 bases and J by 8 bases, with 22 bases between. The whole variable domain, filled in from reference TRBV14 and TRBJ2-3, reads EAGVTQFPSHSVIEKGQTVTLRCDPISGHDNLYWYRRVMGKEIKFLLHFVKESKQDESGMPNNRFLAERTGGTYSTLKVQPAELEDSGVYFCASSPWPVKKATTQYFGPGTRLTVL.

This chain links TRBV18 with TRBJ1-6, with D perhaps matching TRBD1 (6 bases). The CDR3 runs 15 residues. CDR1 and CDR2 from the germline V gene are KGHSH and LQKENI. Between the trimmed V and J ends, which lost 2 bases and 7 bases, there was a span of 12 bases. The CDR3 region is CASSPGWTENSPLHF. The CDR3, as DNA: TGTGCCAGCTCACCAGGTTGGACAGAAAATTCACCCCTCCACTTT.

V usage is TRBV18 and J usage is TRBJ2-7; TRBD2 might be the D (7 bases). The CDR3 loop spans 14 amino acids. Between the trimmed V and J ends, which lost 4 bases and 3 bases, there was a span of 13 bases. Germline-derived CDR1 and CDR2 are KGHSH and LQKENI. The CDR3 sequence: CASSQVGGHYEQYF. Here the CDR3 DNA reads TGTGCCAGCTCACAGGTGGGGGGGCACTACGAGCAGTACTTC. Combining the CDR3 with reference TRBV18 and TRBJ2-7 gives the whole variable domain NAGVMQNPRHLVRRRGQEARLRCSPMKGHSHVYWYRQLPEEGLKFMVYLQKENIIDESGMPKERFSAEFPKEGPSILRIQQVVRGDSAAYFCASSQVGGHYEQYFGPGTRLTVT.